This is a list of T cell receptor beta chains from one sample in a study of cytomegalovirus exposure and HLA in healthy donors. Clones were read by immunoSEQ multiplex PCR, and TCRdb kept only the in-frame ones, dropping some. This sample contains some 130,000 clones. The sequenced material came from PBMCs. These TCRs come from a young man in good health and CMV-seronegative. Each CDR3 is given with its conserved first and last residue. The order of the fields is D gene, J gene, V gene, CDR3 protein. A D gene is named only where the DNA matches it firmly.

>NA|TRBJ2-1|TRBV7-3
CASSLTGGSYNEQFF
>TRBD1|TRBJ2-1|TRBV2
CASSSLDRNEQFF
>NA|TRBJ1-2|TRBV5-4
CASSLDGDILGYTF
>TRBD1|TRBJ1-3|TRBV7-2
CASSLRQGGSGNTIYF
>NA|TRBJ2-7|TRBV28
CASTTQALYEQYF
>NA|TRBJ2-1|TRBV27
CASSLEGGRWYNEQFF
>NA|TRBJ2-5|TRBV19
CASSQTSAGETQYF
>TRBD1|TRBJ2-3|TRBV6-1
CASSNADGTGYGYF
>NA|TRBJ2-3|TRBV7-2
CASSLGFQGLGDTQYF
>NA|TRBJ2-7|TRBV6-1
CASTRDYLSEQYF
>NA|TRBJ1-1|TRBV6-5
CASSNPSKTEAFF
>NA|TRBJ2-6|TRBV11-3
CASSFEGLGGANVLTF
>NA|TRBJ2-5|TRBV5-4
CASSLGQQETQYF
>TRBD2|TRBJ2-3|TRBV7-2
CASSFFSATRGGNTQYF
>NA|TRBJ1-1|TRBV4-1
CASSQVSGARTEAFF
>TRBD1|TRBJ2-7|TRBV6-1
CASRSGGSYEQYF
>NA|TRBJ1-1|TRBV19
CASSPWTGDTEAFF
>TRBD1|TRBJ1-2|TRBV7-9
CASRYLTGKTYGYTF
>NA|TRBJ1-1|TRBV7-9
CASSLQYTEAFF
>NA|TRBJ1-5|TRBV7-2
CASSLSPRGNQPQHF
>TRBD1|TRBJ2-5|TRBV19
CASSPTGQETQYF
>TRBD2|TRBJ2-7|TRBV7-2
CASSLSAASGTYEQYF
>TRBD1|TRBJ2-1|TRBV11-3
CANKFNRDRGLASSYNEQFF
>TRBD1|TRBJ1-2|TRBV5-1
CASSPNPGQDGYAF
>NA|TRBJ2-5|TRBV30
CAWSEYVQEAQYF
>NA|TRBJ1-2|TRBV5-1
CASSGGDPRDGYTF
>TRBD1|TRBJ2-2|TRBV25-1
CASLGQLNTGELFF
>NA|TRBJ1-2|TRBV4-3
CASSQGRGVRGYTF
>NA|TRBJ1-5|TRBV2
CASSHREGNQPQHF
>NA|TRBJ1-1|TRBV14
CASSLRRGGNTEAFF
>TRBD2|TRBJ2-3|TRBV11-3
CASSLESGRWADTQYF
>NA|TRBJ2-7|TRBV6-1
CASSEALAGSQEQYF
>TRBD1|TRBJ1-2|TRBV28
CASSLRQGAFYGYTF
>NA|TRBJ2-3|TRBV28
CASSTIRAGQAPTTDTQYF
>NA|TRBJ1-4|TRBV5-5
CASSLEGSKNEKLFF
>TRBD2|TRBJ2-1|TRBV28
CASTKRGAEFTEQFF
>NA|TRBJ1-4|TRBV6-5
CASSYGTGVNEKLFF
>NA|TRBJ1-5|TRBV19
CASSKRDGNQPQHF
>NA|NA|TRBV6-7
CASSYGPGTQSPTRGHEQYF
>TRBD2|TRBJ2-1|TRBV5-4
CASSDIEGRGAHNEQFF
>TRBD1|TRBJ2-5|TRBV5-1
CASSTDRGETQYF
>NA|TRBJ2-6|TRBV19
CASSILSDYSGANVLTF
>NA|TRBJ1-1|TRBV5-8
CASSLGQTLYTEAFF
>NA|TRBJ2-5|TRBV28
CASSLRGWHQETQYF
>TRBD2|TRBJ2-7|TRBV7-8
CASSLGLAGYEQYF
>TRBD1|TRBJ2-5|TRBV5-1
CASSFRTGGGRETQYF
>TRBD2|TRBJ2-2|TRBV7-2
CASSLNGAGRGSGELFF
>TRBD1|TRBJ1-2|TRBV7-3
CASSQDRGYGYTF
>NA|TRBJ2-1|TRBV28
CASSLLAEQPNEQFF
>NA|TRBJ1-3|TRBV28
CASSSSGERLSGNTIYF
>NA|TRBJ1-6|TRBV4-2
CASSLLGLGGALGSPLHF
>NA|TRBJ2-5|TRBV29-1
CSVGRGMEETQYF
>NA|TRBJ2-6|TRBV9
CASSVAGDAGSGANVLTF
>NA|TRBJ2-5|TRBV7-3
CASSLRAQETQYF
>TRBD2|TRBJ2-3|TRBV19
CASSIGGGSTDTQYF
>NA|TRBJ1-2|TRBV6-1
CASSEPQGAGKVGGYTF
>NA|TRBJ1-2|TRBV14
CASSQDQGVYGYTF
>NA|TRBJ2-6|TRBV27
CASSTLGGANVLTF
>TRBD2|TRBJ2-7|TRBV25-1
CASSAERGLAGTYEQYF
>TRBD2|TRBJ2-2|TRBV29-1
CSVEGREGATGELFF